Below, 13 T cell receptor beta chains from the same sample are listed, as sequenced in a study of cytomegalovirus exposure and HLA in healthy donors. Here immunoSEQ multiplex PCR was the method, and the copy in TCRdb shows in-frame clones only, minus some. The sample includes about 260,000 clones, about nine tenths of them seen just once. Sequencing used PBMCs. The receptors stem from a woman aged 25 to 39 in good health and CMV-seronegative.

This sequence joins TRBV29-1 and TRBJ2-1; D is possibly TRBD1 (6 bases). The CDR3 loop spans 13 amino acids. Germline CDR1 SQVTM, CDR2 ANQGSEA. V was trimmed by 6 bases and J by 8 bases, leaving 17 bases between them. The CDR3 sequence: CSVRGTYSDEQFF. The CDR3 DNA reads as TGCAGCGTCAGAGGGACATATTCGGATGAGCAGTTCTTC.

The gene calls are TRBV27 and TRBJ2-3, with no clear D. This CDR3 comprises 13 residues. V lost 6 bases and J 4 bases, leaving 11 bases between the germline ends. Germline V gene lookup returns CDR1 MNHEY and CDR2 SMNVEV (reference sequence). In DNA, the CDR3 is TGTGCCAGCAGCTACGCACTGGCAGATACGCAGTATTTT. It yields the protein CASSYALADTQYF.

This clone was counted a single time. The chain has TRBV27 and TRBJ2-7; 7 bases agree with TRBD1. CDR3 size: 17 residues. J was trimmed by 2 bases and V by 1 base; bases with no gene match: 11. The germline CDR1 and CDR2 sequences are MNHEY and SMNVEV (reference sequence). CDR3 amino acids: CASSLFRLETGTYEQYF. In DNA, the CDR3 is TGTGCCAGCAGTTTATTTCGGTTGGAGACAGGGACCTACGAGCAGTACTTC.

The chain couples TRBV9 to TRBJ2-3; a weak D match, TRBD2 (6 bases). Germline lookup yields CDR1 SGDLS and CDR2 YYNGEE. The CDR3 has 15 residues. Trimming left V 0 bases short and J 4 bases short, with 12 bases between. CDR3 nucleotide sequence: TGTGCCAGCAGCGTAGTCCCGGGAGTGTCAGATACGCAGTATTTT. It codes for CASSVVPGVSDTQYF.

This chain links TRBV5-4 with TRBJ2-6, with D unresolved. There are 16 residues in the CDR3. V was pared by 3 bases and J by 0 bases, with 10 bases between. Germline V gene sequence: CDR1 SGHNT, CDR2 YYREEE (reference sequence). CDR3 loop: CASSSRIGSGANVLTF. For the CDR3, the DNA is TGTGCCAGCAGCTCTAGGATCGGCTCTGGGGCCAACGTCCTGACTTTC.

The chain carries TRBV11-2 and TRBJ2-7; the D gene is possibly TRBD1 (7 bases). Trimming pared 5 bases from V and 2 bases from J, leaving 16 bases between. This CDR3 region has 15 residues. Germline loops: CDR1 SGHAT, CDR2 FQNNGV. The CDR3 bases are TGTGCCAGCAGCCCGTCGGAGGGGGCTACCTACGAGCAGTACTTC. It translates to CASSPSEGATYEQYF.

The chain carries TRBV6-4 and TRBJ2-1; a possible D gene is TRBD2 (6 bases). The CDR3 is 16 residues long. V dropped 3 bases and J dropped 8 bases, with 20 bases sitting between them. Germline V gene lookup returns CDR1 MRHNA and CDR2 SNTAGT. The CDR3 reads CASSEDGGIGLDEQFF. CDR3 nucleotide sequence: TGTGCCAGCAGTGAAGACGGCGGGATCGGGCTCGATGAGCAGTTCTTC.

This clone was observed a handful of times. J is TRBJ2-7 and V is TRBV7-2; D call uncertain. Trimming shortened V by 6 bases and J by 2 bases, and 8 bases separated the two germline ends. Germline-derived CDR1 and CDR2 are SGHTA and FQGNSA. The CDR3 is made up of 12 amino acids. The CDR3 reads CASSYVTYEQYF. DNA for the CDR3: TGTGCCAGCAGTTACGTTACCTACGAGCAGTACTTC.

V is TRBV7-9 and J is TRBJ1-2; 8 positions agree with TRBD1. Trimming removed 1 base from V and 6 bases from J; junction bases left unmatched: 13. Per the germline V gene, CDR1 is SEHNR and CDR2 is FQNEAQ (reference sequence). The CDR3 runs to 17 residues. The chain's CDR3 is CASSLVARGRFGHGYTF. The CDR3 DNA is TGTGCCAGCAGCTTAGTCGCCAGGGGGCGCTTTGGCCATGGCTACACCTTC.

The chain has TRBV30 and TRBJ2-4; D tentatively reads TRBD1 or TRBD2 (5 bases each). Deletions cut 0 bases from V and 2 bases from J, with 23 bases between. In germline, CDR1 is GTSNPN, CDR2 SVGIG (reference sequence). There are 19 residues in the CDR3. The CDR3 sequence is CAWSVEGPPFPRTKNIQYF. For the CDR3, the DNA is TGTGCCTGGAGTGTCGAGGGACCCCCCTTCCCTCGAACCAAAAACATTCAGTACTTC.

The chain couples TRBV27 to TRBJ2-1; 7 nucleotides align to TRBD2. Germline-derived CDR1 and CDR2 are MNHEY and SMNVEV (reference sequence). V lost 1 base to trimming and J lost 10 bases; unmatched junction nucleotides: 1. The CDR3 is made up of 12 amino acids. Here the CDR3 reads CASSLWGGEQFF. CDR3 sequence (DNA): TGTGCCAGCAGTTTATGGGGAGGGGAGCAGTTCTTC.

This chain joins TRBV27 and TRBJ1-3, with 10 bases identical to TRBD1. Per germline, CDR1 MNHEY and CDR2 SMNVEV (reference sequence). The V gene end was trimmed by 5 bases and the J gene end by 7 bases; junction bases not matched to a gene: 8. This CDR3 has 15 amino acids. In DNA, the CDR3 is TGTGCCAGCAGTACTGACAGGGGGCCGGTGAACACCATATATTTT. The encoded protein is CASSTDRGPVNTIYF.

This sequence joins TRBV12-5 and TRBJ2-7, with D perhaps matching TRBD1 (6 bases). The germline V gene has CDR1 LGHNT and CDR2 FRNRAP. The CDR3 sequence is 15 residues long. The V gene lost 5 bases and the J gene lost 0 bases, with 14 bases spanning the gap. The CDR3 spells CASGLSGVGSYEQYF. CDR3 nucleotides: TGTGCTAGTGGTCTCTCAGGGGTGGGCTCCTACGAGCAGTACTTC.